These T cell receptor beta chains were read from a single sample in a study of T cells in Graves' hyperthyroidism and ophthalmopathy. TCRdb fed the multiplex PCR reads into MiXCR, producing one record per CDR3 protein. The data show about 360,000 distinct CDR3 sequences, roughly 13% seen once. The specimen sequenced was blood. These receptor sequences come from a woman under 30 with Graves' hyperthyroidism. The CDR3 runs from the conserved cysteine through the conserved F or W. Each record gives: V gene, J gene, D gene, clone size, CDR3 DNA, CDR3 protein. The D gene is left open where the match is weak. Clone size is shown for a subset of rows, as once, few, many or a class of expanded clone.

v_gene: TRBV18; j_gene: TRBJ2-2; d_gene: -; abundance: few; CDR3nt: TGTGCCAGCTCCACGGCACTTCAAAACACCGGGGAGCTGTTTTTT; CDR3aa: CASSTALQNTGELFF
v_gene: TRBV11-2; j_gene: TRBJ2-2; d_gene: -; abundance: few; CDR3nt: TGTGCCAGCAGCCTTATGGTTGCGGTCGGGGAGCTGTTTTTT; CDR3aa: CASSLMVAVGELFF
v_gene: TRBV3-1; j_gene: TRBJ1-1; d_gene: -; abundance: many; CDR3nt: TGTGCCAGCAGCCAAACAGGAGCGGACACTGAAGCTTTCTTT; CDR3aa: CASSQTGADTEAFF
v_gene: TRBV9; j_gene: TRBJ2-2; d_gene: -; abundance: -; CDR3nt: TGTGCCAGCAGCGTAGACTGGGTACTAAACACCGGGGAGCTGTTTTTT; CDR3aa: CASSVDWVLNTGELFF
v_gene: TRBV6-6; j_gene: TRBJ1-3; d_gene: -; abundance: few; CDR3nt: TGTGCCAGCAGTTACTCGGGGCGCTCTGGAAACACCATATATTTT; CDR3aa: CASSYSGRSGNTIYF
v_gene: TRBV7-9; j_gene: TRBJ2-1; d_gene: TRBD2; abundance: many; CDR3nt: TGTGCCAGCAGCCGCGGACTAGCGGGAGAGATTTACAATGAGCAGTTCTTC; CDR3aa: CASSRGLAGEIYNEQFF
v_gene: TRBV5-5; j_gene: TRBJ2-2; d_gene: TRBD1; abundance: many; CDR3nt: TGTGCCAGCAGCTCAACGCCTCTGACAGGGTTTCCGCCCGGGGAGCTGTTTTTT; CDR3aa: CASSSTPLTGFPPGELFF
v_gene: TRBV7-9; j_gene: TRBJ2-7; d_gene: TRBD2; abundance: many; CDR3nt: TGTGCCAGCAGCTTTGAGGGTAGCGGGAGCTACGAGCAGTACTTC; CDR3aa: CASSFEGSGSYEQYF
v_gene: TRBV28; j_gene: TRBJ1-2; d_gene: -; abundance: few; CDR3nt: TGTGCCAGCAGTTTAGACATAATCCACACCTTC; CDR3aa: CASSLDIIHTF
v_gene: TRBV19; j_gene: TRBJ2-1; d_gene: -; abundance: few; CDR3nt: TGTGCCAGTAGAGACATCGTATCCTACAATGAGCAGTTCTTC; CDR3aa: CASRDIVSYNEQFF
v_gene: TRBV20-1; j_gene: TRBJ2-3; d_gene: -; abundance: many; CDR3nt: TGCAGTGCTACCTGGACACCCCCCGGCCCAGATACGCAGTATTTT; CDR3aa: CSATWTPPGPDTQYF
v_gene: TRBV27; j_gene: TRBJ1-5; d_gene: -; abundance: few; CDR3nt: TGTGCCAGTAAAACAGGGTGGGGCAATCAGCCCCAGCATTTT; CDR3aa: CASKTGWGNQPQHF
v_gene: TRBV18; j_gene: TRBJ1-4; d_gene: TRBD1; abundance: -; CDR3nt: TGTGCCAGCTCACCTACGGGACAGGGGAATGAAAAACTGTTTTTT; CDR3aa: CASSPTGQGNEKLFF
v_gene: TRBV29-1; j_gene: TRBJ1-2; d_gene: -; abundance: -; CDR3nt: TGCAGTGCTCATTGGACGGACATTGCTAATGGCTACACCTTC; CDR3aa: CSAHWTDIANGYTF
v_gene: TRBV13; j_gene: TRBJ2-6; d_gene: -; abundance: -; CDR3nt: TGTGCCAGCAGCCCCCGAGGCTCAACTGGGGCCAACGTCCTGACTTTC; CDR3aa: CASSPRGSTGANVLTF
v_gene: TRBV6-1; j_gene: TRBJ1-2; d_gene: -; abundance: many; CDR3nt: TGTGCCAGCAGTTATGACGGAGCGAGCTATGGCTACACCTTC; CDR3aa: CASSYDGASYGYTF
v_gene: TRBV5-6; j_gene: TRBJ1-1; d_gene: -; abundance: many; CDR3nt: TGTGCCAGCAGCTGGAAGGGCGAGGGGTTGAACACTGAAGCTTTCTTT; CDR3aa: CASSWKGEGLNTEAFF
v_gene: TRBV6-2/TRBV6-3; j_gene: TRBJ2-1; d_gene: -; abundance: -; CDR3nt: TGTGCCAGCAGCCCTTGGTACAATGAGCAGTTCTTC; CDR3aa: CASSPWYNEQFF
v_gene: TRBV12-3/TRBV12-4; j_gene: TRBJ1-1; d_gene: -; abundance: many; CDR3nt: TGTGCCAGCATGGCAGGGGTAAACACTGAAGCTTTCTTT; CDR3aa: CASMAGVNTEAFF
v_gene: TRBV25-1; j_gene: TRBJ2-3; d_gene: TRBD2; abundance: many; CDR3nt: TGTGCCAGCAGTGTGGGACTAGCGGGTTACACAGATACGCAGTATTTT; CDR3aa: CASSVGLAGYTDTQYF
v_gene: TRBV12-3/TRBV12-4; j_gene: TRBJ2-7; d_gene: TRBD1; abundance: many; CDR3nt: TGTGCCAGCAGGGACGGGGACAGTCCCTACGAGCAGTACTTC; CDR3aa: CASRDGDSPYEQYF
v_gene: TRBV3-1; j_gene: TRBJ2-5; d_gene: TRBD2; abundance: many; CDR3nt: TGTGCCAGCAGCCATGGGCGGGGGGCCATCCAAGAGACCCAGTACTTC; CDR3aa: CASSHGRGAIQETQYF
v_gene: TRBV5-1; j_gene: TRBJ2-1; d_gene: TRBD2; abundance: few; CDR3nt: TGCGCCAGCAGCTTACGGACTAGCGGAGTTTACAATGAGCAGTTCTTC; CDR3aa: CASSLRTSGVYNEQFF
v_gene: TRBV7-8; j_gene: TRBJ2-7; d_gene: TRBD2; abundance: many; CDR3nt: TGTGCCAGCAGCTTGGTAGCGGGAGGGGGCGACGAGCAGTACTTC; CDR3aa: CASSLVAGGGDEQYF
v_gene: TRBV7-9; j_gene: TRBJ1-1; d_gene: -; abundance: many; CDR3nt: TGTGCCAGCAGCCCAGAGACAGACCACCTGGAAGCTTTCTTT; CDR3aa: CASSPETDHLEAFF
v_gene: TRBV11-1; j_gene: TRBJ2-1; d_gene: -; abundance: many; CDR3nt: TGTGCCAGCAGCTCCCAGGGAGCGGGTGAGCAGTTCTTC; CDR3aa: CASSSQGAGEQFF
v_gene: TRBV30; j_gene: TRBJ2-2; d_gene: -; abundance: many; CDR3nt: TGTGCCTTTCGACAGGCGAACACCGGGGAGCTGTTTTTT; CDR3aa: CAFRQANTGELFF
v_gene: TRBV20-1; j_gene: TRBJ1-5; d_gene: -; abundance: many; CDR3nt: TGCAGTGCTAGCGTTAAAGCAGGACGAGGGAATCAGCCCCAGCATTTT; CDR3aa: CSASVKAGRGNQPQHF
v_gene: TRBV4-2; j_gene: TRBJ2-3; d_gene: -; abundance: many; CDR3nt: TGTGCCAGCAGCCAAAGTACCTTCTCCACAGATACGCAGTATTTT; CDR3aa: CASSQSTFSTDTQYF
v_gene: TRBV4-2; j_gene: TRBJ1-2; d_gene: -; abundance: many; CDR3nt: TGTGCCAGCAGCCCCCGCCGTGTTGGAGGATCAGGTGGCTACACCTTC; CDR3aa: CASSPRRVGGSGGYTF
v_gene: TRBV7-9; j_gene: TRBJ1-2; d_gene: -; abundance: many; CDR3nt: TGTGCCAGCAGCCCAAGGGTCGACACGGTGGGCTACACCTTC; CDR3aa: CASSPRVDTVGYTF
v_gene: TRBV29-1; j_gene: TRBJ1-1; d_gene: -; abundance: few; CDR3nt: TGCAGCTTCAGACGGGGGAACACTGAAGCTTTCTTT; CDR3aa: CSFRRGNTEAFF
v_gene: TRBV29-1; j_gene: TRBJ1-1; d_gene: TRBD1; abundance: many; CDR3nt: TGCAGCGGAAGACAGGGGCGCTCGAACACTGAAGCTTTCTTT; CDR3aa: CSGRQGRSNTEAFF
v_gene: TRBV5-6; j_gene: TRBJ1-4; d_gene: TRBD1; abundance: many; CDR3nt: TGTGCCAGCAGCACCGGGACAGGGGGCGCGGACGAAAAACTGTTTTTT; CDR3aa: CASSTGTGGADEKLFF
v_gene: TRBV7-3; j_gene: TRBJ2-7; d_gene: -; abundance: -; CDR3nt: TGTGCCAGCAGCCCGACCGCGGGGGCGTCCTACGAGCAGTACTTC; CDR3aa: CASSPTAGASYEQYF
v_gene: TRBV10-3; j_gene: TRBJ2-1; d_gene: TRBD1; abundance: few; CDR3nt: TGTGCCATCAGCCGACAGGGAGACAGCAATGAGCAGTTCTTC; CDR3aa: CAISRQGDSNEQFF
v_gene: TRBV9; j_gene: TRBJ2-7; d_gene: -; abundance: many; CDR3nt: TGTGCCAGCAGCCCGAGCGGCACCTACGAGCAGTACTTC; CDR3aa: CASSPSGTYEQYF
v_gene: TRBV7-9; j_gene: TRBJ2-4; d_gene: TRBD1; abundance: many; CDR3nt: TGTGCCAGCAGCACTTCGGGACAGGCCAAAAATCAGTACTTC; CDR3aa: CASSTSGQAKNQYF
v_gene: TRBV4-2; j_gene: TRBJ2-7; d_gene: -; abundance: many; CDR3nt: TGTGCCAGCAGCCAAGGGCCGCTGGGCACGGGAGCCCCCTACGAGCAGTACTTC; CDR3aa: CASSQGPLGTGAPYEQYF
v_gene: TRBV12-3/TRBV12-4; j_gene: TRBJ2-6; d_gene: TRBD2; abundance: few; CDR3nt: TGTGCCAGCAGTCCGACAGCGGGGGGATCTGGGGCCAACGTCCTGACTTTC; CDR3aa: CASSPTAGGSGANVLTF
v_gene: TRBV11-3; j_gene: TRBJ2-7; d_gene: -; abundance: many; CDR3nt: TGTGCCAGCAGCTTAGACGGAAACTACGAGCAGTACTTC; CDR3aa: CASSLDGNYEQYF
v_gene: TRBV27; j_gene: TRBJ2-1; d_gene: -; abundance: many; CDR3nt: TGTGCCAGCAGTTTAGAGGTGGGGAGTATCTCCTACAATGAGCAGTTCTTC; CDR3aa: CASSLEVGSISYNEQFF
v_gene: TRBV11-2; j_gene: TRBJ2-7; d_gene: -; abundance: many; CDR3nt: TGTGCCAGCAGCTTCTCATTGGACGGACCCTACGAGCAGTACTTC; CDR3aa: CASSFSLDGPYEQYF
v_gene: TRBV29-1; j_gene: TRBJ1-1; d_gene: TRBD1; abundance: few; CDR3nt: TGCAGCGTTGATCGGGGGAGGGGGCGGGGTGCTGAAGCTTTCTTT; CDR3aa: CSVDRGRGRGAEAFF
v_gene: TRBV11-1; j_gene: TRBJ2-5; d_gene: TRBD2; abundance: many; CDR3nt: TGTGCCAGCAGGGTTAGCGGGAGTGGGGAGACCCAGTACTTC; CDR3aa: CASRVSGSGETQYF
v_gene: TRBV11-1; j_gene: TRBJ2-7; d_gene: TRBD1; abundance: many; CDR3nt: TGTGCCTCAAAAGGGACAGCCTACGAGCAGTACTTC; CDR3aa: CASKGTAYEQYF
v_gene: TRBV10-3; j_gene: TRBJ2-2; d_gene: -; abundance: many; CDR3nt: TGTGCCATCAGTCCTGTGCCCGCCGGGGAGCTGTTTTTT; CDR3aa: CAISPVPAGELFF
v_gene: TRBV7-9; j_gene: TRBJ2-7; d_gene: -; abundance: -; CDR3nt: TGTGCCAGCAGCTTACTGATCATCGGGAACGAGCAGTACTTC; CDR3aa: CASSLLIIGNEQYF
v_gene: TRBV12-3/TRBV12-4; j_gene: TRBJ2-1; d_gene: -; abundance: many; CDR3nt: TGTGCCAGCACCCTCGGGGGAGGCGAGCAGTTCTTC; CDR3aa: CASTLGGGEQFF
v_gene: TRBV5-1; j_gene: TRBJ1-1; d_gene: -; abundance: few; CDR3nt: TGCGCCAGCAGCTTGGTTCAGGGAGGAGGGGCGACTGAAGCTTTCTTT; CDR3aa: CASSLVQGGGATEAFF
v_gene: TRBV20-1; j_gene: TRBJ1-5; d_gene: -; abundance: few; CDR3nt: TGCAGTGCTAGAGAAGGCGGCCTACGAGGGCAGCCCCAGCATTTT; CDR3aa: CSAREGGLRGQPQHF
v_gene: TRBV28; j_gene: TRBJ2-1; d_gene: -; abundance: many; CDR3nt: TGTGCCAGCAATCCCGGGTGGTCCCGGGACACCGCCCTTGGCAATGAGCAGTTCTTC; CDR3aa: CASNPGWSRDTALGNEQFF
v_gene: TRBV7-3; j_gene: TRBJ2-3; d_gene: -; abundance: once; CDR3nt: TGTGCCAGCAGCCGGGGGTCAGATACGCAGTATTTT; CDR3aa: CASSRGSDTQYF
v_gene: TRBV9; j_gene: TRBJ2-1; d_gene: -; abundance: few; CDR3nt: TGTGCCAGCAATGCGGGGAGCTCCTACAATGAGCAGTTCTTC; CDR3aa: CASNAGSSYNEQFF
v_gene: TRBV28; j_gene: TRBJ2-2; d_gene: -; abundance: many; CDR3nt: TGTGCCAGCAGTTCACCCGCCACGAACACCGGGGAGCTGTTTTTT; CDR3aa: CASSSPATNTGELFF
v_gene: TRBV7-9; j_gene: TRBJ1-4; d_gene: -; abundance: many; CDR3nt: TGTGCCAGCAGCTTAACTAATGAAAAACTGTTTTTT; CDR3aa: CASSLTNEKLFF
v_gene: TRBV7-9; j_gene: TRBJ2-7; d_gene: -; abundance: many; CDR3nt: TGTGCCAGCGCTCGGCGTCTTAACGAGCAGTACTTC; CDR3aa: CASARRLNEQYF
v_gene: TRBV10-3; j_gene: TRBJ2-7; d_gene: TRBD1; abundance: -; CDR3nt: TGTGCCATCAGTGACGACCGGGACAGCTACGAGCAGTACTTC; CDR3aa: CAISDDRDSYEQYF